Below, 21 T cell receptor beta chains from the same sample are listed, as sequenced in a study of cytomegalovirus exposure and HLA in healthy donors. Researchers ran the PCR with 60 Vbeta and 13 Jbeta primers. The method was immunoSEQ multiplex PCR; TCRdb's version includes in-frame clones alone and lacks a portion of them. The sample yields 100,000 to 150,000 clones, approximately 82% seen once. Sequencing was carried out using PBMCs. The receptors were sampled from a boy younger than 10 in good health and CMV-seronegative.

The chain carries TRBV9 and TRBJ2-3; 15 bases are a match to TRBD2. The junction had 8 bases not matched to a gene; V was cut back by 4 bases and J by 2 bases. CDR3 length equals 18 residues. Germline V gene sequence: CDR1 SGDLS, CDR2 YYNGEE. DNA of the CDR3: TGTGCCAGCAGCACCGGGACTAGCGGGAGGCCCTTCACAGATACGCAGTATTTT. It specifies CASSTGTSGRPFTDTQYF. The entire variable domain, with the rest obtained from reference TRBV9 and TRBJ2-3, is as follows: DSGVTQTPKHLITATGQRVTLRCSPRSGDLSVYWYQQSLDQGLQFLIQYYNGEERAKGNILERFSAQQFPDLHSELNLSSLELGDSALYFCASSTGTSGRPFTDTQYFGPGTRLTVL.

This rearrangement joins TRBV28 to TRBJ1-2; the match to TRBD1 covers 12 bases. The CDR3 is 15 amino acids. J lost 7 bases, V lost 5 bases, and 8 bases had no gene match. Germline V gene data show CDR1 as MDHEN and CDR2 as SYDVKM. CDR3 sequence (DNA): TGTGCCAGCAGTGTAGGGACAGGGGGCTTCGGTGGCTACACCTTC. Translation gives CASSVGTGGFGGYTF.

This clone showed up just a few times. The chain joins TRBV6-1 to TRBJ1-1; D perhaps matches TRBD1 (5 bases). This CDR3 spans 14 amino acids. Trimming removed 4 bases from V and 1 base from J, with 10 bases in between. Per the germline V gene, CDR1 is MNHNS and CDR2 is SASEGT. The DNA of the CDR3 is TGTGCCAGCAGTGTCTTGGACAAGAACACTGAAGCTTTCTTT. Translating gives CASSVLDKNTEAFF.

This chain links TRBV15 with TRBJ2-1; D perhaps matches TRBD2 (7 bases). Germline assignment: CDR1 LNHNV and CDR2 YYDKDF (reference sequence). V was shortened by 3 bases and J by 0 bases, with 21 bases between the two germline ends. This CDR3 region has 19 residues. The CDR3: CATSSARGAHRSSYNEQFF. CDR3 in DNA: TGTGCCACCAGCAGTGCTCGGGGGGCGCACCGGAGCTCCTACAATGAGCAGTTCTTC.

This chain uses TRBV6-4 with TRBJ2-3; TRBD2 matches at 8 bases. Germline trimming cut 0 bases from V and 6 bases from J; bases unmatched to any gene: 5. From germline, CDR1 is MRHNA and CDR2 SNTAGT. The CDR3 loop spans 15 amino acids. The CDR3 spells CASSDSSGGPDTQYF. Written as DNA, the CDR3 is TGTGCCAGCAGTGACTCATCGGGAGGGCCGGATACGCAGTATTTT.

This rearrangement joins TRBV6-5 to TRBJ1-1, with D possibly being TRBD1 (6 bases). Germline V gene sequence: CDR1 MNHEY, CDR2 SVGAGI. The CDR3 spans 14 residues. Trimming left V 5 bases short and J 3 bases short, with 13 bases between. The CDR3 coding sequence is TGTGCCAGCAGTCCCCAGGGGCCCCACACTGAAGCTTTCTTT. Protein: CASSPQGPHTEAFF.

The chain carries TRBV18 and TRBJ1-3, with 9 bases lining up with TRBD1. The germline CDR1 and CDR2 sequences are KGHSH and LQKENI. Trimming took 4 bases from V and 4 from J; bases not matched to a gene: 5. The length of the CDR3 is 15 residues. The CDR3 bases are TGTGCCAGCTCACTCCTGGACAGGGGAGGAAACACCATATATTTT. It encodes CASSLLDRGGNTIYF.

This chain's CDR3 is CASSKTQTTNEKLFF. CDR3 nucleotide sequence: TGTGCCAGCAGCAAGACACAGACAACTAATGAAAAACTGTTTTTT. The rearrangement links TRBV21-1 to TRBJ1-4; the table's D call, TRBD1, was not checked against the DNA. TRBV21-1 is an annotated pseudogene. This CDR3 spans 15 amino acids.

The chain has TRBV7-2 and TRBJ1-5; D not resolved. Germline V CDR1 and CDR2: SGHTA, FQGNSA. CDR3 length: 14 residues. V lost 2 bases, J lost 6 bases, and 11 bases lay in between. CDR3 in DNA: TGTGCCAGCAGCTTAACGCAGGTGGGTCAGCCCCAGCATTTT. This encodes CASSLTQVGQPQHF.

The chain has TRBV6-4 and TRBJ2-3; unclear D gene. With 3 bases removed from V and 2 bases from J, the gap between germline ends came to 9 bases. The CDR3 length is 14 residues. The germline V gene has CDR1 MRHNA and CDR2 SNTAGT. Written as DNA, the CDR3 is TGTGCCAGCAGTGAGTCGGTTAACACAGATACGCAGTATTTT. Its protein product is CASSESVNTDTQYF.

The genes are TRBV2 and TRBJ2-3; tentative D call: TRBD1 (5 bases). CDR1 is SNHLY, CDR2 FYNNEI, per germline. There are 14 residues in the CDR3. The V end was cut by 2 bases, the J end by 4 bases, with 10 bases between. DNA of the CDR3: TGTGCCAGCAGTGAATGGGGCGTCGCAGATACGCAGTATTTT. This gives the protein CASSEWGVADTQYF.

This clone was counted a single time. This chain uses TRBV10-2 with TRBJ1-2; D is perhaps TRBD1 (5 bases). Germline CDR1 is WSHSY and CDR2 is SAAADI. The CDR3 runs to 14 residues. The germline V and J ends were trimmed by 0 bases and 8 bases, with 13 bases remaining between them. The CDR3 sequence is CASSESGGGIGYTF. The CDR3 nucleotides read TGCGCCAGCAGTGAGTCCGGGGGGGGAATCGGCTACACCTTC.

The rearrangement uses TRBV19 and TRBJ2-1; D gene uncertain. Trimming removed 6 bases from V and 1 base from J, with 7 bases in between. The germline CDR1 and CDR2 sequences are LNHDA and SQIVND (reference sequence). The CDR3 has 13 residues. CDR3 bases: TGTGCCAGTAGCTACCGGTCCTACAATGAGCAGTTCTTC. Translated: CASSYRSYNEQFF.

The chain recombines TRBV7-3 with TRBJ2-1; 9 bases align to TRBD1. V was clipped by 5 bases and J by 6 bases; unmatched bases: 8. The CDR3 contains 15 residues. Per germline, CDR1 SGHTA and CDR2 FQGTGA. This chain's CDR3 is CASSGGTGSSNEQFF. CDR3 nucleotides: TGTGCCAGCAGCGGAGGGACAGGGTCATCCAATGAGCAGTTCTTC.

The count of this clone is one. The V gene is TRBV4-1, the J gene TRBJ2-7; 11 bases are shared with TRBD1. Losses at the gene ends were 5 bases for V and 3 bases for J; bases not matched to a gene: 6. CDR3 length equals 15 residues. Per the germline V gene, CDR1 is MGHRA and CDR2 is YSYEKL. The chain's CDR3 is CASSSPGTGGYEQYF. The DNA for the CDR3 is TGCGCCAGCAGCTCACCCGGGACAGGGGGCTACGAGCAGTACTTC.

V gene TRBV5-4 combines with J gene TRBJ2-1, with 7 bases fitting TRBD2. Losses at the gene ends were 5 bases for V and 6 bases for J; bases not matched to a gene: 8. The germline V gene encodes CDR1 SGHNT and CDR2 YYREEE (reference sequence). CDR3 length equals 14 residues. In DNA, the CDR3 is TGTGCCAGCAGGGTCGGACTAGATAGCAATGAGCAGTTCTTC. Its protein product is CASRVGLDSNEQFF.

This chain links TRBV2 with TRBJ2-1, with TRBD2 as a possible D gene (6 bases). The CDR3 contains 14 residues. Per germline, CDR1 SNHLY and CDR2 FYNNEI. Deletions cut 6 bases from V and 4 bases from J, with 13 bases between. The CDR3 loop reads CASREGGIYNEQFF. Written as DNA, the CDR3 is TGTGCCAGCAGGGAGGGCGGGATATACAATGAGCAGTTCTTC.

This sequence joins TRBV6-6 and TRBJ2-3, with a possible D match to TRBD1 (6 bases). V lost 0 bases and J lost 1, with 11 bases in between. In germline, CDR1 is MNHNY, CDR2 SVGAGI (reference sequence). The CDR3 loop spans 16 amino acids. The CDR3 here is CASSYSVGARTDTQYF. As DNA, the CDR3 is TGTGCCAGCAGTTACTCCGTGGGGGCGCGCACAGATACGCAGTATTTT.

This CDR3 is CASSLTYGAHGEGGSYGYTF. In nucleotides, the CDR3 is TGTGCCAGCAGCTTAACTTATGGGGCCCACGGGGAAGGGGGCTCCTATGGCTACACCTTC. The chain uses TRBV7-8 and TRBJ1-2; 7 nucleotides agree with TRBD1. J was trimmed by 4 bases and V by 2 bases; bases with no gene match: 22. The CDR3 has 20 amino acids. Germline V gene lookup returns CDR1 SGHVS and CDR2 FQNEAQ.

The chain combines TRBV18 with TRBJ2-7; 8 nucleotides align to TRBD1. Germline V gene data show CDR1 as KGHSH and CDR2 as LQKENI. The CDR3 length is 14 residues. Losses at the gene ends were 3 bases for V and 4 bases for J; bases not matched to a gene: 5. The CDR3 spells CASSPGQAKYEQYF. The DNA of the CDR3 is TGTGCCAGCTCACCGGGACAGGCAAAGTACGAGCAGTACTTC. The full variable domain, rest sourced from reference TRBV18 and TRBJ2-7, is NAGVMQNPRHLVRRRGQEARLRCSPMKGHSHVYWYRQLPEEGLKFMVYLQKENIIDESGMPKERFSAEFPKEGPSILRIQQVVRGDSAAYFCASSPGQAKYEQYFGPGTRLTVT.

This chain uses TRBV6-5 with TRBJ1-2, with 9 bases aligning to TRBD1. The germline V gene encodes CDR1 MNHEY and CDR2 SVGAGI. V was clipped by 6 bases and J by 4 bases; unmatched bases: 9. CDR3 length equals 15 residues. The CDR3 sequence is CASSPAGQGPYGYTF. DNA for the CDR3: TGTGCCAGCAGCCCAGCCGGACAGGGGCCCTATGGCTACACCTTC.